The clone carrying this TCR beta chain occurred many times. Its antigen is undetermined. This sample stems from a study of T cells in Graves' hyperthyroidism and ophthalmopathy. It was considered stable Graves' hyperthyroidism when ophthalmopathy did not progress within 18 months. Hyperthyroidism patients were newly diagnosed, had disease duration under 2 months, and were aged 18 to 65 years. RNA transcripts served as the template for amplifying TCR beta CDR3 regions. The primer set for the first-round RT-PCR of the TCR CDR3 was HTBI. TCRdb fed the multiplex PCR reads into MiXCR, producing one record per CDR3 protein. This table holds roughly 510,000 distinct CDR3 sequences, around 20% found once. Study-wide points: Ophthalmopathy onset followed model prediction by a median around 6.6 months.

Sample: blood. The source of this sequence is a man younger than 30 with Graves' hyperthyroidism.

The CDR3 DNA sequence: TGTGCCAGCTCGGACAGGGCCCATCAGCCCCAGCATTTT. It translates to CASSDRAHQPQHF. V usage is TRBV28 and J usage is TRBJ1-5, with 8 bases fitting TRBD1. The CDR3 consists of 13 residues. Germline trimming cut 8 bases from V and 5 bases from J; bases unmatched to any gene: 5. Germline CDR1 MDHEN, CDR2 SYDVKM.